Listed below are T cell receptor beta chains from one sample, sequenced in a study of T-cell reconstitution after alpha-beta-depleted transplantation in children. TCRdb re-derived calls from the PCR reads in MiXCR, one entry per CDR3 protein. The sample carries 640,000 or so distinct CDR3 sequences, over 15% recorded once. The sample was PBMCs from the stem cell graft donor, taken from the stem cell graft. Every receptor here comes from a human donor who donated a stem cell graft to a child with acute myeloid leukemia. Both conserved end residues are part of each CDR3. Fields, in order: D gene, clone size, V gene, J gene, CDR3 protein, CDR3 DNA. The D gene is left open where the match is weak. The size field is filled for only some rows; it gives once, few, many or a size class.

D gene: TRBD1; clone size: many; V gene: TRBV29-1; J gene: TRBJ1-1; CDR3 protein: CSALDREVAEAFF; CDR3 DNA: TGCAGCGCTCTAGACAGGGAGGTCGCTGAAGCTTTCTTT
D gene: TRBD2; clone size: many; V gene: TRBV12-3/TRBV12-4; J gene: TRBJ2-1; CDR3 protein: CASSPLRGTYNEQFF; CDR3 DNA: TGTGCCAGCAGCCCGCTGCGGGGGACCTACAATGAGCAGTTCTTC
D gene: TRBD1; clone size: many; V gene: TRBV15; J gene: TRBJ2-7; CDR3 protein: CATSRPLGQGVYEQYF; CDR3 DNA: TGTGCCACCAGCAGACCTTTAGGACAGGGGGTTTACGAGCAGTACTTC
D gene: .; clone size: .; V gene: TRBV5-1; J gene: TRBJ2-1; CDR3 protein: CASRQGRIRDYNEQFF; CDR3 DNA: TGCGCCAGCAGGCAGGGTAGGATAAGGGATTACAATGAGCAGTTCTTC
D gene: TRBD1; clone size: .; V gene: TRBV7-2; J gene: TRBJ2-5; CDR3 protein: CASSPNRGPETQYF; CDR3 DNA: TGTGCCAGCAGCCCAAACAGGGGGCCAGAGACCCAGTACTTC
D gene: TRBD2; clone size: many; V gene: TRBV29-1; J gene: TRBJ2-5; CDR3 protein: CSVDLSSGEQTQYF; CDR3 DNA: TGCAGCGTTGACCTTTCTAGCGGGGAACAGACCCAGTACTTC
D gene: .; clone size: .; V gene: TRBV20-1; J gene: TRBJ2-1; CDR3 protein: CSASYGTIDLEQFF; CDR3 DNA: TGCAGTGCTTCTTACGGGACAATCGATCTTGAGCAGTTCTTC
D gene: TRBD1; clone size: few; V gene: TRBV10-3; J gene: TRBJ2-1; CDR3 protein: CAISESTGEIYNEQFF; CDR3 DNA: TGTGCCATCAGTGAGTCGACAGGGGAGATCTACAATGAGCAGTTCTTC
D gene: .; clone size: .; V gene: TRBV29-1; J gene: TRBJ2-1; CDR3 protein: CSVPDDGNEQFF; CDR3 DNA: TGCAGCGTACCCGACGACGGAAATGAGCAGTTCTTC
D gene: TRBD1; clone size: many; V gene: TRBV20-1; J gene: TRBJ2-2; CDR3 protein: CSARDRGLGELFF; CDR3 DNA: TGCAGTGCTAGAGACAGGGGGCTCGGGGAGCTGTTTTTT
D gene: .; clone size: .; V gene: TRBV11-2; J gene: TRBJ1-4; CDR3 protein: CASSSTWKDEKLFF; CDR3 DNA: TGTGCCAGCAGCTCAACATGGAAAGATGAAAAACTGTTTTTT
D gene: .; clone size: .; V gene: TRBV7-2; J gene: TRBJ1-1; CDR3 protein: CASRGGQNTEAFF; CDR3 DNA: TGTGCCAGCAGGGGGGGACAGAACACTGAAGCTTTCTTT
D gene: .; clone size: .; V gene: TRBV7-8; J gene: TRBJ1-6; CDR3 protein: CASSSDGNSPLHF; CDR3 DNA: TGTGCCAGCAGCTCTGACGGAAATTCACCCCTCCACTTT
D gene: .; clone size: .; V gene: TRBV12-3/TRBV12-4; J gene: TRBJ1-5; CDR3 protein: CASGSGANQPQHF; CDR3 DNA: TGTGCCAGCGGTTCAGGGGCAAATCAGCCCCAGCATTTT
D gene: TRBD1; clone size: many; V gene: TRBV20-1; J gene: TRBJ1-1; CDR3 protein: CSAADREANTEAFF; CDR3 DNA: TGCAGTGCTGCCGACAGGGAGGCGAACACTGAAGCTTTCTTT
D gene: TRBD1; clone size: .; V gene: TRBV7-6; J gene: TRBJ2-7; CDR3 protein: CASSSTGGHEQYF; CDR3 DNA: TGTGCCAGCAGCTCGACAGGGGGCCACGAGCAGTACTTC
D gene: TRBD1; clone size: many; V gene: TRBV20-1; J gene: TRBJ1-4; CDR3 protein: CSARDHSDRGGEKLFF; CDR3 DNA: TGCAGTGCTAGAGATCATTCGGACAGGGGTGGCGAAAAACTGTTTTTT
D gene: .; clone size: few; V gene: TRBV5-1; J gene: TRBJ2-5; CDR3 protein: CASSRTGGGEETQYF; CDR3 DNA: TGCGCCAGCAGCCGGACGGGCGGTGGGGAAGAGACCCAGTACTTC
D gene: .; clone size: .; V gene: TRBV7-9; J gene: TRBJ1-2; CDR3 protein: CASSLGRRGSGYTF; CDR3 DNA: TGTGCCAGCAGCTTAGGGCGCAGGGGAAGCGGCTACACCTTC